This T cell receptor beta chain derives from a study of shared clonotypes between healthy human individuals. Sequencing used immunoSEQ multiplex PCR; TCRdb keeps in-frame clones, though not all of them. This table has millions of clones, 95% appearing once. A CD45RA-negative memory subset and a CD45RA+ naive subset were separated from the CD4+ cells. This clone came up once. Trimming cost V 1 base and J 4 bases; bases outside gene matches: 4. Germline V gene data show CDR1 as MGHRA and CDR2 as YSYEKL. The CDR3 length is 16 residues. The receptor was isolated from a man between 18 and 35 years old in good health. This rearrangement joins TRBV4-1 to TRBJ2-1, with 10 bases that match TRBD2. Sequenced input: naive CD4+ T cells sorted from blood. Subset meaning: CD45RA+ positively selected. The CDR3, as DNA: TGCGCCAGCAGCCAAGTGGGGACTAGCGTGTACAATGAGCAGTTCTTC. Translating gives CASSQVGTSVYNEQFF.